This T cell receptor beta chain was captured by sequencing in a study of T cell responses to AZD1222 COVID-19 vaccine (TCRdb year 2021). About the investigation overall: TCR sequencing covered some 250 trial participants: 200 to 220 given two doses of AZD1222 and about 26 given two doses of MenACWY control vaccine. Trial participants were enrolled into age subgroups of 18-55, 56-69 and 70-plus years, which contained roughly 140, 27 and 60 TCR-sequenced participants, respectively.

What the authors observed across the whole study: In the small 56-69-year group, the increase in depth fell short of significance, most likely because of low power. Participants were mostly white British, with more females than males. The authors suggested clonal diversity may have been underestimated. Because no samples from the day 14 peak response were available, repertoires could be characterized only after the peak T cell response. Spike-specific TCR breadth and depth rose significantly after two AZD1222 doses compared with day 0 and with MenACWY recipients. The whole spike protein was spanned by vaccine-associated CD4 TCRs, and dominant responses were seen in regions 160-218 and 743-854. Only six AZD1222 recipients were SARS-CoV-2 seropositive at baseline, limiting conclusions about previously exposed vaccinees. Nearly half of unique spike-specific TCRs reportedly recognized epitopes outside regions mutated in the B.1.351 and B.1.1.7 variants.

CDR3 length: 12 amino acids, cysteine to phenylalanine. Just CDR3 DNA is preserved here, 36 bases in frame from base 1. V lost 8 bases and J lost 7 bases; the stretch between them is 9 bases long. The germline V gene (reference sequence) sets CDR1 to SEHNR and CDR2 to FQNEAQ. The sample's time point label is to be understood as: about 28 days (+/-7) after the second vaccine dose. AZD1222 recipients with second doses at about 4 weeks or about 12 weeks were pooled, because spike-specific TCR depth and breadth did not differ between schedules. The vaccinee samples were drawn from two UK trials, COV001 and COV002, one of which was a single-blind randomized controlled phase 2/3 trial testing AZD1222 (ChAdOx1 nCoV-19) in healthy adults. Trial participant PBMC samples were collected at day 0 and day 28 after the second dose for TCRbeta chain sequencing. As regards this clone: This receptor's antigen is unknown. No base quality information exists; no much larger clone differs at one position.

The CDR3 regions of human TCRbeta chains were subjected to immunosequencing. In the paper's pipeline: TCRs in the repertoires were compared against a reference library of SARS-CoV-2-specific TCRs that had been generated with the MIRA antigen-specificity platform. Breadth meant the fraction of unique TCRs that were SARS-CoV-2-associated, whereas depth meant the fraction of total T cells that were SARS-CoV-2-associated. Each spike-specific TCR was assigned to its reactive spike region and to a CD4 or CD8 class using the MIRA data. Log10-transformed breadth and depth values were compared by one-way ANOVA with Sidak's multiple comparisons tests. TCRdb's version of the immuneACCESS table is confined to in-frame rearrangements and falls short of the full clone set. An unresolved V gene accounts for under half of the shortfall where checked; the remainder is of unknown origin. The D gene and trimming were derived from the DNA, and the V and J assignments and clone size from that table. The sample includes over 140,000 clones, with nearly 95% observed a single time. The top ten clones comprise around 3.5% of the sample.

Sequencing was performed on peripheral blood, taken 28 days after the second AZD1222 dose. The sequence joins TRBV7-9 to TRBJ1-6, with no reliable assignment of the D segment. The TCR comes from an adult who received the AZD1222 COVID-19 vaccine. The DNA sequence is as follows: TGTGCCAGCGGTAGGGTAAATTCACCCCTCCACTTT. This yields the protein CASGRVNSPLHF.